The 25 T cell receptor beta chains listed next were all sequenced from one sample in a study of cytomegalovirus exposure and HLA in healthy donors. With 60 Vbeta and 13 Jbeta primers, the PCR was carried out. The data were produced by immunoSEQ multiplex PCR, yet TCRdb's version contains in-frame clones alone and is incomplete. This specimen shows approximately 120,000 clones; the ten leading clones hold about 2.2%. Sequences were obtained from PBMCs. The receptors derive from a man aged 35 to 55 in good health and CMV-seronegative.

This chain connects TRBV5-1 to TRBJ1-1, with D uncertain. Germline lookup yields CDR1 SGHRS and CDR2 YFSETQ. With 0 bases removed from V and 0 bases from J, the gap between germline ends came to 18 bases. The CDR3 is made up of 18 amino acids. The CDR3 sequence: CASSLGEGLGRMNTEAFF. In DNA form, the CDR3 reads TGCGCCAGCAGCTTGGGGGAAGGACTAGGACGCATGAACACTGAAGCTTTCTTT.

The gene calls are TRBV7-2 and TRBJ1-1, with no clear D. The CDR3 extends over 13 amino acids. V lost 5 bases and J 3 bases, leaving 10 bases between the germline ends. Germline-derived CDR1 and CDR2 are SGHTA and FQGNSA. The CDR3 here is CASSTQPHTEAFF. DNA for the CDR3: TGTGCCAGCAGCACACAACCGCACACTGAAGCTTTCTTT.

The chain has TRBV2 and TRBJ2-5; unclear D gene. V gave up 6 bases and J gave up 1 base, with 6 bases separating them. This CDR3 is built from 12 residues. Germline V CDR1 and CDR2: SNHLY, FYNNEI. CDR3 loop: CASRWLQETQYF. The CDR3 DNA reads as TGTGCCAGCAGGTGGCTCCAAGAGACCCAGTACTTC. The full variable domain, with the rest looked up from reference TRBV2 and TRBJ2-5, is EPEVTQTPSHQVTQMGQEVILRCVPISNHLYFYWYRQILGQKVEFLVSFYNNEISEKSEIFDDQFSVERPDGSNFTLKIRSTKLEDSAMYFCASRWLQETQYFGPGTRLLVL.

The V call is TRBV7-9, the J call TRBJ1-3, with TRBD1 matching 10 bases. This CDR3 spans 14 amino acids. Looked up from germline, CDR1 is SEHNR and CDR2 is FQNEAQ (reference sequence). The V segment lost 5 bases and the J segment 5 bases; nucleotides outside the gene matches: 3. The CDR3 reads CASSHDRGRNTIYF. CDR3 bases: TGTGCCAGCAGCCACGACAGGGGGCGAAACACCATATATTTT.

V and J are TRBV10-2 and TRBJ2-7; 9 bases are a match to TRBD2. The CDR3 length is 14 residues. The germline CDR1 and CDR2 sequences are WSHSY and SAAADI. The junction had 10 bases not matched to a gene; V was cut back by 6 bases and J by 7 bases. CDR3 in DNA: TGCGCCAGCAGACTGACTAGCGGTGTGGGTGAGCAGTACTTC. Translation gives CASRLTSGVGEQYF.

V and J are TRBV5-4 and TRBJ2-1; D ambiguous. Deletions cut 3 bases from V and 7 bases from J, with 20 bases between. From germline, CDR1 is SGHNT and CDR2 YYREEE (reference sequence). The CDR3 has 16 amino acids. The DNA for the CDR3 is TGTGCCAGCAGCTCCGACTTCAACCCCGCGATAAATGAGCAGTTCTTC. It specifies CASSSDFNPAINEQFF.

V is TRBV11-3 and J is TRBJ2-7, with a weak D call TRBD2 (6 bases). The germline CDR1 and CDR2 sequences are SGHNT and YENEEA. The CDR3 is 14 residues long. V was pared by 3 bases and J by 2 bases, with 11 bases between. The CDR3 region is CASSFGPGAYEQYF. The CDR3 DNA reads as TGTGCCAGCAGCTTCGGACCGGGAGCCTACGAGCAGTACTTC.

The rearrangement joins TRBV18 to TRBJ1-5; the D gene is possibly TRBD1 (6 bases). CDR1 KGHSH and CDR2 LQKENI come from the germline V gene. The V end lost 3 bases, the J end lost 9 bases, and 21 bases lay between the germline ends. The CDR3 extends over 16 amino acids. The CDR3 region has the DNA TGTGCCAGCTCACCTTTCGGCCGACAGGCTGGCCCGCCCCAGCATTTT. Protein: CASSPFGRQAGPPQHF.

Concerning this clone itself: Germline is not matched at one junction end, which may reflect a read error. V is TRBV7-7 and J is TRBJ2-1; D is ambiguous. CDR1 and CDR2 (germline): SSHAT, FNYEAQ (reference sequence). CDR3 length: 12 amino acids. CDR3 coding DNA: TGTGCTAGCAGTCACCTAGGCGGTGAGCAGTTCTTC. Translating it yields CASSHLGGEQFF.

This chain uses TRBV11-2 with TRBJ2-3, with D maybe TRBD2 (5 bases). CDR3 length: 13 amino acids. Deletions cut 0 bases from V and 5 bases from J, with 6 bases between. CDR1 is SGHAT, CDR2 FQNNGV, per germline. CDR3 in amino acids: CASSLDRGDTQYF. For the CDR3, the DNA is TGTGCCAGCAGCTTAGATCGGGGAGATACGCAGTATTTT.

The rearrangement uses TRBV28 and TRBJ1-5, with TRBD1 matching over 7 bases. Losses at the gene ends were 7 bases for V and 1 base for J; bases not matched to a gene: 4. CDR1 is MDHEN, CDR2 SYDVKM, per germline. The CDR3 sequence is 14 residues long. CDR3 coding DNA: TGTGCCAGCAACCCCAGGGGGAGCAATCAGCCCCAGCATTTT. It is translated as CASNPRGSNQPQHF.

The V and J genes are TRBV13 and TRBJ2-1; 14 nucleotides match TRBD2. Trimming removed 3 bases from V and 9 bases from J; junction bases left unmatched: 7. The CDR3 length is 16 residues. Germline V gives CDR1 PRHDT, CDR2 FYEKMQ (reference sequence). Here the CDR3 reads CASSFFVGLAGGEQFF. DNA for the CDR3: TGTGCCAGCAGCTTCTTCGTAGGACTAGCGGGAGGTGAGCAGTTCTTC.

J is TRBJ2-3 and V is TRBV7-2; D is uncertain. Germline values: CDR1 SGHTA, CDR2 FQGNSA. Trimming shortened V by 5 bases and J by 3 bases, and 12 bases separated the two germline ends. The CDR3 runs to 14 residues. The DNA of the CDR3 is TGTGCCAGCAGCCCCGGGTCTTGGACAGATACGCAGTATTTT. Encoded protein: CASSPGSWTDTQYF.

The V gene is TRBV4-3, the J gene TRBJ2-7; the D gene is possibly TRBD2 (5 bases). Looked up from germline, CDR1 is LGHNA and CDR2 is YSLEER. The CDR3 is 15 residues long. V lost 0 bases and J 3 bases, leaving 12 bases between the germline ends. CDR3 bases: TGCGCCAGCAGCCAAGACCAGCGGCTAGGCTACGAGCAGTACTTC. As protein: CASSQDQRLGYEQYF.

The rearrangement joins TRBV7-6 to TRBJ2-7, with 7 bases aligning to TRBD1. Germline CDR1 SGHVS, CDR2 FNYEAQ. J lost 2 bases, V lost 4 bases, and 5 bases had no gene match. CDR3 length: 14 residues. This CDR3 is CASSSTGTAYEQYF. Here the CDR3 DNA reads TGTGCCAGCAGCTCCACCGGGACAGCCTACGAGCAGTACTTC.

The CDR3 sequence: CASSLALQGTYGYTF. The CDR3 coding sequence is TGCGCCAGCAGCTTGGCGTTGCAGGGAACCTATGGCTACACCTTC. V and J are TRBV5-1 and TRBJ1-2, with a tentative D call TRBD1 (5 bases). Germline V gene lookup returns CDR1 SGHRS and CDR2 YFSETQ. V gave up 0 bases and J gave up 4 bases, with 13 bases separating them. This CDR3 comprises 15 residues.

The chain uses TRBV5-1 and TRBJ2-3; 10 bases match TRBD2. Trimming at V came to 5 bases and at J to 4 bases, leaving 10 bases not matched to a gene. Germline CDR1 is SGHRS and CDR2 is YFSETQ. The CDR3 extends over 16 amino acids. Here the CDR3 DNA reads TGCGCCAGCAGTTCCCAAGGCCTAGCGGGAGCAGATACGCAGTATTTT. As protein: CASSSQGLAGADTQYF.

The rearrangement links TRBV10-3 to TRBJ2-7, with D tentatively TRBD2 (5 bases). The CDR3 runs to 14 residues. V was shortened by 3 bases and J by 2 bases, with 11 bases between the two germline ends. The germline CDR1 and CDR2 sequences are ENHRY and SYGVKD. This chain's CDR3 is CAISERTDTYEQYF. CDR3 coding DNA: TGTGCCATCAGTGAAAGGACTGACACCTACGAGCAGTACTTC.

J is TRBJ2-7 and V is TRBV5-1; 7 bases line up with TRBD1. The CDR3 contains 15 residues. The V segment lost 3 bases and the J segment 2 bases; nucleotides outside the gene matches: 8. The germline V gene encodes CDR1 SGHRS and CDR2 YFSETQ. This chain's CDR3 is CASSYTGTDPYEQYF. In DNA, the CDR3 is TGCGCCAGCAGCTACACCGGGACAGACCCCTACGAGCAGTACTTC. Combining the CDR3 with reference TRBV5-1 and TRBJ2-7 gives the whole variable domain KAGVTQTPRYLIKTRGQQVTLSCSPISGHRSVSWYQQTPGQGLQFLFEYFSETQRNKGNFPGRFSGRQFSNSRSEMNVSTLELGDSALYLCASSYTGTDPYEQYFGPGTRLTVT.

The chain has TRBV28 and TRBJ2-7; unclear D gene. The germline CDR1 and CDR2 sequences are MDHEN and SYDVKM. V lost 5 bases and J 7 bases, leaving 9 bases between the germline ends. This CDR3 region has 11 residues. CDR3 residues: CASSPRGEQYF. The CDR3, as DNA: TGTGCCAGCAGTCCTAGAGGAGAGCAGTACTTC.

J is TRBJ2-5 and V is TRBV7-2, with TRBD2 as a possible D gene (5 bases). The CDR3 covers 14 residues. Germline assignment: CDR1 SGHTA and CDR2 FQGNSA. Trimming shortened V by 8 bases and J by 2 bases, and 15 bases separated the two germline ends. This CDR3 is CASGRGLRQETQYF. CDR3 nucleotides: TGTGCCAGCGGCCGCGGGTTGAGACAAGAGACCCAGTACTTC.

CDR3: CAGQGSYEQYF. CDR3 nucleotide sequence: TGTGCCGGACAGGGCTCCTACGAGCAGTACTTC. The chain employs TRBV30 and TRBJ2-7; 8 bases are shared with TRBD1. With 8 bases clipped from V and 0 bases from J, the junction kept 0 bases outside the gene matches. The CDR3 contains 11 residues. CDR1 is GTSNPN and CDR2 is SVGIG in the germline V gene (reference sequence). The full variable domain, in which reference TRBV30 and TRBJ2-7 provide the parts outside the CDR3, is SQTIHQWPATLVQPVGSPLSLECTVEGTSNPNLYWYRQAAGRGLQLLFYSVGIGQISSEVPQNLSASRPQDRQFILSSKKLLLSDSGFYLCAGQGSYEQYFGPGTRLTVT.

The genes are TRBV30 and TRBJ2-3, with D possibly TRBD2 on 6 matching bases. CDR1 and CDR2 from the germline V gene are GTSNPN and SVGIG (reference sequence). V lost 2 bases and J 2 bases, leaving 8 bases between the germline ends. CDR3 length equals 13 residues. In DNA, the CDR3 is TGTGCCTGGAGTCGGGAGTTCACAGATACGCAGTATTTT. It translates to CAWSREFTDTQYF.

This chain connects TRBV7-9 to TRBJ1-6; 9 bases map to TRBD1. Germline trimming cut 7 bases from V and 8 bases from J; bases unmatched to any gene: 6. This CDR3 spans 14 amino acids. Germline V CDR1 and CDR2: SEHNR, FQNEAQ (reference sequence). CDR3: CASTERTGDSPLHF. CDR3 DNA: TGTGCCAGCACCGAGAGGACAGGGGATTCACCCCTCCACTTT.

V and J are TRBV10-2 and TRBJ2-3; TRBD2 matches 14 bases. Germline V lookup: CDR1 WSHSY, CDR2 SAAADI. V gave up 7 bases and J gave up 6 bases; unmatched junction bases: 6. The CDR3 runs to 15 residues. The CDR3 loop is CASIPGLAGVDTQYF. The CDR3 bases are TGCGCCAGCATCCCGGGACTAGCGGGAGTGGATACGCAGTATTTT.